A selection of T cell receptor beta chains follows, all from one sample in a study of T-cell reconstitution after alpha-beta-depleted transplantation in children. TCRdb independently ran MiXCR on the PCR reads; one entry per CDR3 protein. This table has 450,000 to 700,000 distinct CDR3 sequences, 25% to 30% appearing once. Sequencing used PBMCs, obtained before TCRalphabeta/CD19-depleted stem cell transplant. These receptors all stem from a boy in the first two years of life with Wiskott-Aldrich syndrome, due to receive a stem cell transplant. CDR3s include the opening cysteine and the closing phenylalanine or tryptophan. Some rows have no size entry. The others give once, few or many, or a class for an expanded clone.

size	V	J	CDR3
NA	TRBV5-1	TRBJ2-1	CASSFLGLAEPMYNEQFF
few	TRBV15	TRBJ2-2	CATSKWTSSGELFF
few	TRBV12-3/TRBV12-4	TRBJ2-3	CASSFLWGTDTQYF
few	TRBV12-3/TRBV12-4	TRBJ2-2	CASTRDGNTGELFF
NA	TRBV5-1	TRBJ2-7	CASSLAFGPNYEQYF
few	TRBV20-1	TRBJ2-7	CSAATSGSDEQYF
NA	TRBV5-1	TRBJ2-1	CASSINGAYNEQFF
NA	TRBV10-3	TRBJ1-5	CAISSPGHNLSNQPQHF
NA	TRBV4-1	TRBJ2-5	CASSQDSTIETQYF
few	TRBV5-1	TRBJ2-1	CASSWRASGSFNEQFF
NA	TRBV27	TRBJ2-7	CASSRTGLGFEQYF
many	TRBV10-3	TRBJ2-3	CAISESVDTQYF
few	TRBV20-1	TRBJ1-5	CSATSGTFDQPQHF
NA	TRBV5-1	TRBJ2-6	CASSFSPVSGANVLTF
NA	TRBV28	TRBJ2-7	CASSLMASGRGYEQYF
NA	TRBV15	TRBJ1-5	CATSREYSNQPQHF
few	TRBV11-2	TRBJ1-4	CASSLAEKLFF
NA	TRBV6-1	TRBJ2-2	CASRLSGLAPGELFF
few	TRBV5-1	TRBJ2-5	CASSRSSGGGETQYF
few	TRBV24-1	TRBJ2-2	CATSPSSGAGELFF
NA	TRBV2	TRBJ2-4	CASKEDSLGKNIQYF
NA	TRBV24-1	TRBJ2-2	CATSDPGRLNTGELFF
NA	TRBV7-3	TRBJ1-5	CASSRRTANQPQHF
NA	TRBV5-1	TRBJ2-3	CASSPGTSGRAMYF
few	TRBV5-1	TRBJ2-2	CASSPALRNGELFF
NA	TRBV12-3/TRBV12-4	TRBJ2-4	CACSLAPAATLAKNIQYF
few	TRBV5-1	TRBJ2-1	CASSDRALYNEQFF
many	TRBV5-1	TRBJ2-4	CASSSSVGTFGIQYF
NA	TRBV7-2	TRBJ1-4	CASTSDRVSEKLFF
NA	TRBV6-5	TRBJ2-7	CASSYSAADPYEQYF
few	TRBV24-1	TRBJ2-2	CATSDLPAGELFF
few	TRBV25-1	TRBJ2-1	CASRGQYKDEQFF
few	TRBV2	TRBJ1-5	CASTRDRGPNQPQHF
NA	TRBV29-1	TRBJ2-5	CSVAPAGGETQYF
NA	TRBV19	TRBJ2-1	CASRALAEVSYNEQFF
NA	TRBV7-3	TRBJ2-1	CASSPSRDRGNEQFF
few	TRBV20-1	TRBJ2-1	CSAREGWDEQFF
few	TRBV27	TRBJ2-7	CASSFRAGQTYEQYF
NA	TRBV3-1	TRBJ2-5	CASSLAGWYQETQYF
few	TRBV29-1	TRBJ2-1	CSVASGRVGEQFF
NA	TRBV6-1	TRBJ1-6	CASSDGQGTNSPLHF
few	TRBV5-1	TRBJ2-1	CASSLAGGIGNEQFF
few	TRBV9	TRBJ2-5	CASSVGTTGETQYF
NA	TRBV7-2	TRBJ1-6	CASSFQPSSYNSPLHF
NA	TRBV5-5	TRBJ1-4	CASSLEGRRKLFF
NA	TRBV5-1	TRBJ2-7	CASSPLQGGEQYF
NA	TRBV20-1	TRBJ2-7	CSAGEQGAYYEQYF
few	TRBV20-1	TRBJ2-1	CSASELAGWDEQFF
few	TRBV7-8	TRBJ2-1	CASSRGRLGSYNEQFF
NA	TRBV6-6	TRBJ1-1	CASSPDRREAFF
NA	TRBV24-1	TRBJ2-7	CATPTGEQYF
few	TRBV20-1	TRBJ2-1	CSASTPDRSYNEQFF
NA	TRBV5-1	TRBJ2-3	CASSSQTGRDTQYF
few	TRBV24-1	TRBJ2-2	CATSDQGLPTGELFF
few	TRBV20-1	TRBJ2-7	CSAMQAKSYEQYF
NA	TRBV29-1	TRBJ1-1	CSAGEGGTEAFF
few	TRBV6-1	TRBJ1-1	CASSEAQGSEAFF
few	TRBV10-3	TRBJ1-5	CAISESDQPQHF
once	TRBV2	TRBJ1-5	CAICLSATGRRGYQPQHF
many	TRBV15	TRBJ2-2	CATSFDANTGELFF